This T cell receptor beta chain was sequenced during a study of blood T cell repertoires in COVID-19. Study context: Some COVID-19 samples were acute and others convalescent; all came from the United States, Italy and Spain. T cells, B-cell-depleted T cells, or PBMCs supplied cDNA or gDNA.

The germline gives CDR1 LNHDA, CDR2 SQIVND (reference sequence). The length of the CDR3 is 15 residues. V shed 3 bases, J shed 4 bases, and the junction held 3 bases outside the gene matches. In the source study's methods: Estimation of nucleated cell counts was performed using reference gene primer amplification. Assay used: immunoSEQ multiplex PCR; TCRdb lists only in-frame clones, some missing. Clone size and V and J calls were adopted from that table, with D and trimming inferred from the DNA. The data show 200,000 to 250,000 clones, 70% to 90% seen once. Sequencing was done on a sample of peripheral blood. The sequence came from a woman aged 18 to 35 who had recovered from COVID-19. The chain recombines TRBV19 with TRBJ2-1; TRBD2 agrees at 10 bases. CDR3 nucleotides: TGTGCCAGTAGTATTCAAGCGGGAGGGTACAATGAGCAGTTCTTC. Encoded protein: CASSIQAGGYNEQFF.